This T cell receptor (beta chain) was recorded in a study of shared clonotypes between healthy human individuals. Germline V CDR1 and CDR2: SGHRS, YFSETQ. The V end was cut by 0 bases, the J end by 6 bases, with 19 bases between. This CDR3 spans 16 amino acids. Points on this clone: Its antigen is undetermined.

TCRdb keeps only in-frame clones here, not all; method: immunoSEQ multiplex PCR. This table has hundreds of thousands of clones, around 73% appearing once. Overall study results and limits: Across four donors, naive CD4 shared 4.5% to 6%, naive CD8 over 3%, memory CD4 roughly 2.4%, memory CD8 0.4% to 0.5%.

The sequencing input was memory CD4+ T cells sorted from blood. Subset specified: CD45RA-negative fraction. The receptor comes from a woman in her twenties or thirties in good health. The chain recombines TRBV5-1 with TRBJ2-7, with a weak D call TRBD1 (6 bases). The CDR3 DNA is TGCGCCAGCAGCTTGGTACCAGGGGCGATTATGGGCGAGCAGTACTTC. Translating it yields CASSLVPGAIMGEQYF.